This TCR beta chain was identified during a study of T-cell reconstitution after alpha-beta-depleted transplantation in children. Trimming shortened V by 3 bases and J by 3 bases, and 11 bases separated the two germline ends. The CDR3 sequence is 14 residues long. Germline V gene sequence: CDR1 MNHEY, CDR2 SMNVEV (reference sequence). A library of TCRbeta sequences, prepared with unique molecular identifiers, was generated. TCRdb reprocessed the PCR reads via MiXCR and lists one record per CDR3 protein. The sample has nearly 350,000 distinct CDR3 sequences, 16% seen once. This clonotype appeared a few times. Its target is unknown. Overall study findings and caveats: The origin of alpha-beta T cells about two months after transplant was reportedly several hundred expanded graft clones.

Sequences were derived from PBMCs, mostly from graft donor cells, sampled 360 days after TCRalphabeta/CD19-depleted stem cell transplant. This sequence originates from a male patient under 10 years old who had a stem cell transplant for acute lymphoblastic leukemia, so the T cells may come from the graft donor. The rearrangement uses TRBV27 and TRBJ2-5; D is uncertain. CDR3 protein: CASSFLGPKETQYF. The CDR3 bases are TGTGCCAGCAGTTTCCTTGGACCTAAAGAGACCCAGTACTTC.